This T cell receptor (beta chain) was identified during a study of blood T cell repertoires in COVID-19. Study-wide context: Italy, Spain and the United States were the sources of the convalescent and acute COVID-19 samples. PBMCs, B-cell-depleted T cells, or T cells provided the cDNA or gDNA that made up the material.

With V trimmed by 4 bases and J by 4 bases, 3 bases remained unmatched. Germline V CDR1 and CDR2: LNHDA, SQIVND (reference sequence). The length of the CDR3 is 14 residues. Authors' methods: Amplification with reference gene primers provided the estimates of nucleated cell counts. Assay: immunoSEQ multiplex PCR; the TCRdb copy retains only in-frame clones and omits some. The V and J calls and the clone size are those of that table, but D and trimming were determined from the DNA. The table records some 150,000 clones, around nine tenths of them present only once. The chain couples TRBV19 to TRBJ1-3; 8 bases fit TRBD1. The sequencing input was peripheral blood. The sequence derives from a human donor in a cohort sampled during active COVID-19. CDR3 sequence reads: CASSRQGSGNTIYF. CDR3 in DNA: TGTGCCAGTAGTAGACAGGGGTCCGGAAACACCATATATTTT.